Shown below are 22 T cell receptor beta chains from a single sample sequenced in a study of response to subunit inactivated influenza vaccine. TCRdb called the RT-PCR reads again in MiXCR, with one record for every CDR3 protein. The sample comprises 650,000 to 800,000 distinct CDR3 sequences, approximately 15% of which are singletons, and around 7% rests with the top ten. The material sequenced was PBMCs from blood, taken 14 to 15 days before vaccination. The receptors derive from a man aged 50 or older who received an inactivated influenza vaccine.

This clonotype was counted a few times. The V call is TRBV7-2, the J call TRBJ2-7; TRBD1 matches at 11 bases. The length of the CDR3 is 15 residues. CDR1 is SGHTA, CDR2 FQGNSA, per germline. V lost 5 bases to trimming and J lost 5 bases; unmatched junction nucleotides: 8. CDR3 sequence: CASSGRTGGIDEQYF. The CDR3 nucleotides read TGTGCCAGCAGCGGGAGGACAGGGGGCATCGACGAGCAGTACTTC.

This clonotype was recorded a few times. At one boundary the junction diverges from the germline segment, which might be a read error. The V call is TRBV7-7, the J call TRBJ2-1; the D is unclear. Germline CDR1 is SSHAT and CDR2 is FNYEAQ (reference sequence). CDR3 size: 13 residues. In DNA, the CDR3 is TGTGCTAGCAGCTTAGCAAACAGAAATGAGCAGTTCTTC. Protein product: CASSLANRNEQFF.

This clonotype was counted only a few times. The CDR3 region has the DNA TGCGCCAGCAGCCAAGATTCCAGGGAGGGTATGGGGGAGAACACTGAAGCTTTCTTT. Translated, it gives CASSQDSREGMGENTEAFF. This chain uses TRBV4-3 with TRBJ1-1, with TRBD1 as a possible D gene (5 bases). Germline values: CDR1 LGHNA, CDR2 YSLEER. CDR3 length: 19 residues. Trimming stripped 0 bases from V and 1 base from J, with 21 bases between.

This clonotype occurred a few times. The DNA for the CDR3 is TGCAGTGCTAGAGATAACAGTCAGCCCCAGCATTTT. Its translation: CSARDNSQPQHF. The gene calls are TRBV20-1 and TRBJ1-5; D is unclear. V was pared by 0 bases and J by 6 bases, with 6 bases between. This CDR3 comprises 12 residues. The V gene's germline CDR1 is DFQATT and CDR2 SNEGSKA (reference sequence).

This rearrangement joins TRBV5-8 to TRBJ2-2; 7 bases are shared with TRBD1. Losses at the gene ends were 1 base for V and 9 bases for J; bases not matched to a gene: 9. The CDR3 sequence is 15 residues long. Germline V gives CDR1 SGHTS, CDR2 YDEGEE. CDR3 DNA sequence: TGTGCCAGCAGCTTGACGGGACAGCTCGTCCGGGAGCTGTTTTTT. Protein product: CASSLTGQLVRELFF.

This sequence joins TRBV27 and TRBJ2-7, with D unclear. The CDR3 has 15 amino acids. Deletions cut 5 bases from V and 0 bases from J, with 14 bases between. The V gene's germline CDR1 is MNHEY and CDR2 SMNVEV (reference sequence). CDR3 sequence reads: CASSLYASFSYEQYF. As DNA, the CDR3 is TGTGCCAGCAGTCTTTATGCCTCCTTCTCCTACGAGCAGTACTTC.

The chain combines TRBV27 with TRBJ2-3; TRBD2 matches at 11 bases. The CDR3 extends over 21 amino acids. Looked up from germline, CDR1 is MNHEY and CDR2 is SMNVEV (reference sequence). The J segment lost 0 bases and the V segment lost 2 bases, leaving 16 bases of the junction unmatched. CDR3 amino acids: CASSLQWFGSGRAPSTDTQYF. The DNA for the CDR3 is TGTGCCAGCAGTTTACAGTGGTTTGGTAGCGGGAGGGCCCCTAGCACAGATACGCAGTATTTT.

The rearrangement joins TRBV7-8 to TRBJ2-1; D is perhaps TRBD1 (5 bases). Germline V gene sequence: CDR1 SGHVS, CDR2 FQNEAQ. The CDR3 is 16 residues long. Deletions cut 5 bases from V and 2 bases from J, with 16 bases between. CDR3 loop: CASSPVRQGTYNEQFF. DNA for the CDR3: TGTGCCAGCAGCCCGGTAAGGCAGGGAACCTACAATGAGCAGTTCTTC.

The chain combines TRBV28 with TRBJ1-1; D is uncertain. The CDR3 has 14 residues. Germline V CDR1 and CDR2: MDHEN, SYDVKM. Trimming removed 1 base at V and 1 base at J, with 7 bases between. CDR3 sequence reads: CASSLFGENTEAFF. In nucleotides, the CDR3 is TGTGCCAGCAGTTTATTTGGGGAGAACACTGAAGCTTTCTTT.

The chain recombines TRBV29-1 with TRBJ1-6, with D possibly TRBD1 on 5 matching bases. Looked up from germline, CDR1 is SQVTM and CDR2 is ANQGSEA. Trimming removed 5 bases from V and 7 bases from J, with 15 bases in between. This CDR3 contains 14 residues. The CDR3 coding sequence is TGCAGCGTTAAGACCGGGACGGCAAATTCACCCCTCCACTTT. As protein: CSVKTGTANSPLHF.

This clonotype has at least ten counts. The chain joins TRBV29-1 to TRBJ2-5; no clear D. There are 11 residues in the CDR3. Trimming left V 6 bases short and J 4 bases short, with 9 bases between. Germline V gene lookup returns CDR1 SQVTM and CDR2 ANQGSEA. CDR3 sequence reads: CSVLLSETQYF. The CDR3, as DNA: TGCAGCGTCTTGTTGTCAGAGACCCAGTACTTC.

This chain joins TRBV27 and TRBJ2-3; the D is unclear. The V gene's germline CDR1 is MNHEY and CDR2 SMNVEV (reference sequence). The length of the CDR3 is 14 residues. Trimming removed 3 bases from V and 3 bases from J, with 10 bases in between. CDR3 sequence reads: CASSFDLDTDTQYF. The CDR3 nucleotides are TGTGCCAGCAGTTTTGACCTGGATACAGATACGCAGTATTTT.

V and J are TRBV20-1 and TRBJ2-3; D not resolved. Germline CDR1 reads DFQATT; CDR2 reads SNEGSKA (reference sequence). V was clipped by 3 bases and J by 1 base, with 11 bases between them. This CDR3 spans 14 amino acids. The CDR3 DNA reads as TGCAGTGCTAGGAGTACCGCTGGCACAGATACGCAGTATTTT. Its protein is CSARSTAGTDTQYF.

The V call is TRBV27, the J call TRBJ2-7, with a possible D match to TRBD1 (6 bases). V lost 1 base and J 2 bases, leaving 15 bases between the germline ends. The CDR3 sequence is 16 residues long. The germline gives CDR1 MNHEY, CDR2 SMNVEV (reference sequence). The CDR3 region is CASSLFKAGDPYEQYF. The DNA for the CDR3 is TGTGCCAGCAGTTTATTTAAGGCAGGGGATCCCTACGAGCAGTACTTC.

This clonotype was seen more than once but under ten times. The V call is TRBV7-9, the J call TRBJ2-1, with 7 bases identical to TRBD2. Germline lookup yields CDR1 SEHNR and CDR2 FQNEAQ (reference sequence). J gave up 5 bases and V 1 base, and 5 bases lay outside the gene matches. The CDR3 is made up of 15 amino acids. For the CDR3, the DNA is TGTGCCAGCAGCTTAGAGGGACTACTCAACAATGAGCAGTTCTTC. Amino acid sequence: CASSLEGLLNNEQFF.

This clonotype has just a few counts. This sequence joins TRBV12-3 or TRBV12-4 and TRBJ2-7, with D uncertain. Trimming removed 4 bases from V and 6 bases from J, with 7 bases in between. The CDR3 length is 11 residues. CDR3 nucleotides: TGTGCCAGCAGTTACTGGGGCGAGCAGTACTTC. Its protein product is CASSYWGEQYF.

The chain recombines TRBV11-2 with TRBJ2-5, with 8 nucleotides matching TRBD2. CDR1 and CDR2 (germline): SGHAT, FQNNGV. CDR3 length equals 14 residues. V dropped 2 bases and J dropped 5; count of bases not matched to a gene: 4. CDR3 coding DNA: TGTGCCAGCAGCTTAAGTAGCGGGGTTGAGACCCAGTACTTC. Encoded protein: CASSLSSGVETQYF.

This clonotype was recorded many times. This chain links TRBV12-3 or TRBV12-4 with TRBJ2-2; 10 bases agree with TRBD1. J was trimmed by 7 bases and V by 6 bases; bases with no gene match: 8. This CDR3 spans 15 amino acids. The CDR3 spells CASSPGTGVLGELFF. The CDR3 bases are TGTGCCAGCAGCCCCGGGACAGGGGTTCTCGGGGAGCTGTTTTTT.

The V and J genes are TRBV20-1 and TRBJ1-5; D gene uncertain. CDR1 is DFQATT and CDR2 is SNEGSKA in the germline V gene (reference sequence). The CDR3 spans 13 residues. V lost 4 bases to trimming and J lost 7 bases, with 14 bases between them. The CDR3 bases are TGCAGTGCTAAAGAAGAGGGATTCCAGCCCCAGCATTTT. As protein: CSAKEEGFQPQHF.

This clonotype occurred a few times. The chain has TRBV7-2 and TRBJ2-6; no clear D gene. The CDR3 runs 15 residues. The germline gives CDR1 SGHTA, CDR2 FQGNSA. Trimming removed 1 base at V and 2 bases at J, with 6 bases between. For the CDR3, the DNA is TGTGCCAGCAGCTTAGGGATAACTGGGGCCAACGTCCTGACTTTC. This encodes CASSLGITGANVLTF.

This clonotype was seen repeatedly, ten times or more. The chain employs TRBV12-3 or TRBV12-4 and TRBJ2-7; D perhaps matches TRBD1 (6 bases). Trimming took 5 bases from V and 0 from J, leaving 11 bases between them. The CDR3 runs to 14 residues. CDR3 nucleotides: TGTGCCAGCAGTCATACAGGGAACTCCTACGAGCAGTACTTC. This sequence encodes CASSHTGNSYEQYF.

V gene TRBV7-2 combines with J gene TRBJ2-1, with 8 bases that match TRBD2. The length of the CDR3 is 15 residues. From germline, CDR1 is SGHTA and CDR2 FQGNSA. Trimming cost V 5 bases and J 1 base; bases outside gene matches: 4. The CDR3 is CASSISGASYNEQFF. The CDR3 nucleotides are TGTGCCAGCAGCATTAGCGGGGCTTCCTACAATGAGCAGTTCTTC.